Presented here are 4 T cell receptor beta chains from one specimen sequenced in a study of blood T cells in healthy people across ages (dated by TCRdb to between 2015 and 2016). Library preparation used 5' RACE. The listed sequencing device is Illumina HiSeq 2500. A second PCR of roughly 7 to 11 cycles was performed with a sample-barcoded 5' primer and a J-beta primer mix. The public reads were quality trimmed at Q25 with fastp and then assembled into clones with MiXCR by TCRdb, keeping productive beta chains. Rows merge per CDR3 protein into single entries with the most common DNA and genes. This sample is represented by about 1.4 million distinct CDR3 sequences; around 59% of them were singletons. The top ten clonotypes cover approximately 7% of the sample. The source material was blood. The receptor set was obtained from a man younger than 35 in good health.

This clonotype appeared once. This chain connects TRBV5-1 to TRBJ1-2; no definite D call. The CDR3 contains 16 residues. Per germline, CDR1 SGHRS and CDR2 YFSETQ. Trimming removed 0 bases at V and 1 base at J, with 13 bases between. The CDR3 DNA sequence: TGCGCCAGCAGCTTGGAGGTATCGGGGTTTAACTATGGCTACACCTTC. Amino acid sequence: CASSLEVSGFNYGYTF. Supplemented by reference TRBV5-1 and TRBJ1-2, the full variable domain reads KAGVTQTPRYLIKTRGQQVTLSCSPISGHRSVSWYQQTPGQGLQFLFEYFSETQRNKGNFPGRFSGRQFSNSRSEMNVSTLELGDSALYLCASSLEVSGFNYGYTFGSGTRLTVV.

The rearrangement uses TRBV2 and TRBJ1-5; TRBD1 might be the D (6 bases). CDR3 size: 16 residues. Germline CDR1 is SNHLY and CDR2 is FYNNEI. V lost 4 bases, J lost 2 bases, and 15 bases lay in between. CDR3 in DNA: TGTGCCAGCAGTGTCGCCCCGGGACATGGCAATCAGCCCCAGCATTTT. This translates into CASSVAPGHGNQPQHF.

This clonotype occurred a few times. The rearrangement links TRBV4-1 to TRBJ2-1; 7 nucleotides align to TRBD2. CDR1 and CDR2 (germline): MGHRA, YSYEKL. This CDR3 is 14 amino acids long. Trimming at V came to 7 bases and at J to 8 bases, leaving 11 bases not matched to a gene. For the CDR3, the DNA is TGCGCCAGCAACCCGGGACTAAAACGGGATGAGCAGTTCTTC. Protein product: CASNPGLKRDEQFF.

This clonotype appeared a few times. The chain carries TRBV10-1 and TRBJ2-7, with D possibly being TRBD1 or TRBD2 (5 bases each). The CDR3 sequence is 16 residues long. Germline V gives CDR1 WNHNN, CDR2 SYGVQD (reference sequence). The germline V and J ends were trimmed by 4 bases and 5 bases, with 21 bases remaining between them. In DNA form, the CDR3 reads TGCGCCAGCAGTGGGATCGTAGGGACGGGACGTCACGAGCAGTACTTC. Its protein is CASSGIVGTGRHEQYF.